The 10 T cell receptor beta chains below all came from one sample that was sequenced in a study of graft-versus-host responses after intestinal transplantation. Using immunoSEQ multiplex PCR, the repertoire was profiled, and TCRdb retains in-frame clones only, with some absent. The sample has about 120,000 clones; approximately 92% are singletons. These receptors have no identified antigens. The material sequenced was unstimulated CD4+ T cells sorted from spleen or lymph node cells, taken before intestinal transplant. The receptors come from a human donor who received an intestinal transplant.

The rearrangement links TRBV30 to TRBJ1-2, with D maybe TRBD1 (6 bases). This CDR3 comprises 13 residues. Trimming removed 7 bases at V and 3 bases at J, with 15 bases between. In germline, CDR1 is GTSNPN, CDR2 SVGIG (reference sequence). CDR3: CASRKGEDYGYTF. CDR3 bases: TGTGCCTCAAGGAAGGGGGAGGACTATGGCTACACCTTC.

The gene calls are TRBV5-1 and TRBJ2-7; 9 nucleotides match TRBD2. The CDR3 loop spans 15 amino acids. CDR1 SGHRS and CDR2 YFSETQ come from the germline V gene. Trimming removed 4 bases from V and 6 bases from J; junction bases left unmatched: 11. In nucleotides, the CDR3 is TGCGCCAGCAGCCCCGACGGGACTAGCCTCCGCGAGCAGTACTTC. This sequence encodes CASSPDGTSLREQYF.

V is TRBV7-9 and J is TRBJ1-1; no clear D gene. The V gene's germline CDR1 is SEHNR and CDR2 FQNEAQ (reference sequence). CDR3 length equals 15 residues. Trimming removed 1 base from V and 4 bases from J, with 13 bases in between. Here the CDR3 reads CASSLGLSGGTEAFF. In DNA form, the CDR3 reads TGTGCCAGCAGCTTAGGACTGAGCGGAGGCACTGAAGCTTTCTTT. The whole variable domain, remainder taken from reference TRBV7-9 and TRBJ1-1, is DTGVSQNPRHKITKRGQNVTFRCDPISEHNRLYWYRQTLGQGPEFLTYFQNEAQLEKSRLLSDRFSAERPKGSFSTLEIQRTEQGDSAMYLCASSLGLSGGTEAFFGQGTRLTVV.

The genes are TRBV25-1 and TRBJ2-6; weak D call: TRBD2 (5 bases). The CDR3 extends over 15 amino acids. Germline-derived CDR1 and CDR2 are MGHDK and SYGVNS. Trimming left V 1 base short and J 1 base short, with 5 bases between. The CDR3 protein is CASSESGSGANVLTF. In DNA, the CDR3 is TGTGCCAGCAGTGAATCGGGGTCTGGGGCCAACGTCCTGACTTTC.

This rearrangement joins TRBV18 to TRBJ2-5; D is uncertain. Germline V lookup: CDR1 KGHSH, CDR2 LQKENI. The CDR3 has 12 amino acids. The V end lost 6 bases, the J end lost 5 bases, and 10 bases lay between the germline ends. As DNA, the CDR3 is TGTGCCAGCTCTCCTCCTAGGGAGACCCAGTACTTC. It is translated as CASSPPRETQYF.

For the CDR3, the DNA is TGTGCCTGGAGTTCCCTAAATTACAATGAGCAGTTCTTC. Translating it yields CAWSSLNYNEQFF. The rearrangement links TRBV30 to TRBJ2-1; the D is unclear. The germline gives CDR1 GTSNPN, CDR2 SVGIG (reference sequence). V lost 2 bases and J 4 bases, leaving 9 bases between the germline ends. The CDR3 totals 13 residues.

The rearrangement joins TRBV10-1 to TRBJ2-7; D may be TRBD2 (6 bases). The CDR3 has 16 amino acids. The germline CDR1 and CDR2 sequences are WNHNN and SYGVQD (reference sequence). V was shortened by 1 base and J by 2 bases, with 15 bases between the two germline ends. CDR3 bases: TGCGCCAGCAGTGAGTTGGGGTGGGAGGCTCCCTACGAGCAGTACTTC. It codes for CASSELGWEAPYEQYF.

This clone was counted a single time. The V and J genes are TRBV18 and TRBJ2-1, with 8 bases lining up with TRBD1. The germline CDR1 and CDR2 sequences are KGHSH and LQKENI. Trimming cost V 8 bases and J 9 bases; bases outside gene matches: 15. This CDR3 region has 15 residues. This CDR3 is CASALGDGTGGEQFF. The CDR3 nucleotides read TGTGCCAGCGCGCTGGGAGACGGGACAGGAGGTGAGCAGTTCTTC.

V usage is TRBV5-1 and J usage is TRBJ1-2; possible D gene TRBD1, 5 bases. Germline assignment: CDR1 SGHRS and CDR2 YFSETQ. The CDR3 runs 12 residues. V lost 9 bases to trimming and J lost 7 bases, with 16 bases between them. CDR3: CATVIQVVGYTF. CDR3 coding DNA: TGCGCCACCGTTATACAGGTTGTTGGCTACACCTTC.

V gene TRBV15 combines with J gene TRBJ2-7; tentative D call: TRBD1 (6 bases). The CDR3 consists of 14 residues. Trimming left V 2 bases short and J 5 bases short, with 13 bases between. Germline V lookup: CDR1 LNHNV, CDR2 YYDKDF (reference sequence). The CDR3 DNA reads as TGTGCCACCAGCAGAAGGGGGTTGGGGGACGAGCAGTACTTC. Translation: CATSRRGLGDEQYF.